Shown below are 9 T cell receptor beta chains from a single sample sequenced in a study of blood T cells in healthy people across ages. A second PCR of roughly 7 to 11 cycles used a sample-barcoded 5' primer and a J-beta primer mix. A single record per CDR3 protein comes from TCRdb applying MiXCR to the 5' RACE reads. This table holds roughly 680,000 distinct CDR3 sequences, more than 45% found once. Sequenced: blood. The receptors stem from a woman of 80 years or more in good health.

V is TRBV5-1 and J is TRBJ1-1; TRBD1 is a possible D gene (5 bases). Per germline, CDR1 SGHRS and CDR2 YFSETQ. The CDR3 has 14 residues. Trimming took off 2 bases at V and 3 bases at J, with 11 bases between the two ends. The CDR3 spells CASSFLQDDTEAFF. The DNA of the CDR3 is TGCGCCAGCAGCTTTTTACAGGACGACACTGAAGCTTTCTTT.

The chain recombines TRBV21-1 with TRBJ2-7; the tabulated D call, TRBD1, remains unverified against the DNA. TRBV21-1 is deemed a pseudogene. This CDR3 has 17 residues. The CDR3 DNA is TGTGCCAGCAGCAAAGGGGTACGGCGGGGGCCTCAGTACGAGCAGTACTTC. Protein sequence: CASSKGVRRGPQYEQYF.

Turning to this clonotype: One junction end disagrees with the germline gene, perhaps due to a read error. The chain has TRBV12-3 or TRBV12-4 and TRBJ2-1; D tentatively reads TRBD1 or TRBD2 (6 bases each). CDR3 length: 16 amino acids. The CDR3 spells CARRGLAGSSYNEQFF. As DNA, the CDR3 is TGTGCCCGCAGGGGTTTGGCGGGAAGTTCCTACAATGAGCAGTTCTTC.

The chain combines TRBV20-1 with TRBJ1-5, with unresolved D. Germline V lookup: CDR1 DFQATT, CDR2 SNEGSKA (reference sequence). CDR3 length equals 14 residues. Between the trimmed V and J ends, which lost 0 bases and 2 bases, there was a span of 8 bases. As DNA, the CDR3 is TGCAGTGCTAGAGATGGGGAGGGCAATCAGCCCCAGCATTTT. It codes for CSARDGEGNQPQHF.

This clonotype was observed many times. This may arise from a read error, as a much more abundant clone is one base away. The chain links TRBV6-5 to TRBJ1-2, with D maybe TRBD1 (5 bases). The CDR3 contains 13 residues. The V end lost 6 bases, the J end lost 4 bases, and 12 bases lay between the germline ends. The germline CDR1 and CDR2 sequences are MNHEY and SVGAGI. The CDR3 region has the DNA TGTGCCAGCAGACGCCCAGACAGCTATGGCTACACCTTC. Amino acid sequence: CASRRPDSYGYTF.

The J gene is TRBJ2-3, the V gene TRBV6-5; 8 bases are a match to TRBD2. This CDR3 comprises 16 residues. Germline V CDR1 and CDR2: MNHEY, SVGAGI. J lost 4 bases, V lost 0 bases, and 6 bases had no gene match. In DNA, the CDR3 is TGTGCCAGCAGTTACTCGAGCGGGAGCAGGGCAGATACGCAGTATTTT. Residues: CASSYSSGSRADTQYF.

The chain joins TRBV18 to TRBJ2-4, with 12 bases aligning to TRBD2. Germline CDR1 KGHSH, CDR2 LQKENI. The CDR3 length is 16 residues. Trimming removed 6 bases from V and 0 bases from J; junction bases left unmatched: 3. The CDR3 DNA follows: TGTGCCAGCTCCCTGACTAGCGGGGGAGCCAAAAACATTCAGTACTTC. This codes for CASSLTSGGAKNIQYF.

Details on this clonotype: Given a much more abundant clone one base away, this may be a read error. The chain couples TRBV12-3 or TRBV12-4 to TRBJ2-7; 8 positions match TRBD1. After removal of 5 bases from V and 3 bases from J, the junction contained 6 bases not matched to a gene. The CDR3 runs 14 residues. The CDR3 sequence: CASSVRTGFYEQYF. The CDR3, as DNA: TGTGCCAGCAGTGTGAGGACAGGGTTCTACGAGCAGTACTTC.

The chain couples TRBV29-1 to TRBJ2-5; 8 positions agree with TRBD2. Germline V gene data show CDR1 as SQVTM and CDR2 as ANQGSEA. The CDR3 spans 16 residues. After removal of 0 bases from V and 11 bases from J, the junction contained 17 bases not matched to a gene. CDR3: CSVEDGLAVPYNEQYF. For the CDR3, the DNA is TGCAGCGTTGAAGATGGACTAGCAGTGCCCTACAATGAGCAGTACTTC. Variable domain in full (rest from reference TRBV29-1 and TRBJ2-5): SAVISQKPSRDICQRGTSLTIQCQVDSQVTMMFWYRQQPGQSLTLIATANQGSEATYESGFVIDKFPISRPNLTFSTLTVSNMSPEDSSIYLCSVEDGLAVPYNEQYFGPGTRLLVL.